This TCR beta chain came from a study of beta chain features in type 1 diabetes (dated by TCRdb to the late 2010s). Turning to the overall study: Mean age, gender distribution, total cell number and subset yield were not different between patients and healthy donors. A total of approximately 99,000,000 sorted cells were examined across all samples, and RNA yield correlated strongly with the number of cells per subset. The study compared TCRB repertoires of sorted circulating CD4+ T cell subsets between recently diagnosed type 1 diabetes patients and matched healthy donors. Naive and central memory subsets were obtained from all 30 or so donors, but regulatory and stem cell-like memory subsets were isolated from only 8 patients and roughly eight healthy donors.

A single peripheral blood draw of approximately 0.11 L on average was collected from each donor into heparinised tubes. Naive, central memory, regulatory and stem cell-like memory CD4+ T cells were sorted on a BD FACSAria II using a panel including CD45RO, CCR7, CD25, CD127, CD95 and CD27. Every sorted population had a purity above 95%. PBMCs were isolated immediately by Lymphoprep density gradient centrifugation and stained directly without culture. Samples were stained and sorted in pairs, with one healthy donor and one patient per experiment, so that batch effects were minimized. The research as a whole found: Naive, central memory and regulatory TCRB repertoires appeared more similar among patients than among healthy donors. Shorter templates might have been favored by PCR, but patient and control samples were amplified and corrected together, so both groups would have been affected equally by any skew. Sequencing cDNA rather than genomic DNA could over-represent highly expressing activated cells, although activation and CD3 levels did not differ between groups. Only small numbers of individuals were included in the HLA sub-analyses, which left unresolved whether HLA type had any influence on TCRB rearrangement. At VDJ recombination sites, type 1 diabetes patients had fewer insertions and more deleted nucleotides, which implies abnormalities in thymic rearrangement. In all four CD4+ subsets, TCRB CDR3 length was moderately but significantly shorter in type 1 diabetes patients.

Spanning cysteine to phenylalanine, the CDR3 consists of 13 amino acids. The CDR3 DNA has 39 bases and is translated from base 1. Ends trimmed: V by 3 bases, J by 8 bases; bases unmatched to a gene: 1. CDR1 and CDR2 are read off the germline V gene (reference sequence) as GTSNPN and SVGIG. This clone was counted between two and nine times. The specificity of this receptor is unknown. Per-nucleotide qualities are absent, and no much larger clonotype sits a single base away. The entire isolated RNA was reverse transcribed using the High Capacity cDNA Reverse Transcription Kit, and thus expressed TCRB transcripts were sequenced. Deep immunoSEQ sequencing was applied to naive, central memory and regulatory T cell samples, giving an average of about 3.7 million total reads per sample. Sorted cells were lysed in RLT buffer and RNA was extracted with DNase-treated RNeasy Micro or Mini kits, depending on cell number. Each cell subset was processed separately to prevent cross-contamination, with patient and healthy donor samples processed together. The immunoSEQ multiplex PCR was used to amplify TCRB sequences from cDNA, generating 87-bp fragments that spanned the CDR3 region. Sequencing of the amplicons was performed on the Illumina HiSeq platform. The original methods were these. Synthetic template baselines were used to correct PCR bias computationally, reads within Hamming distance 2 were collapsed together, and singletons that could not be merged were discarded. Reads were aligned against IMGT to assign V, D and J genes, CDR3 length and insertions or deletions at six rearrangement sites. Clonotype counts were normalized to sorted cell number within each subset before computing true diversity and Gini coefficients with the tcR R package. Repertoire sharing was quantified using the overlap coefficient calculated on TCRB nucleotide sequences. As a proxy for the pre-selection repertoire, out-of-frame TCRB sequences from naive cells were analyzed. As stored in TCRdb, this immuneACCESS dataset retains in-frame rearrangements with V and J assigned. A fraction of the clones does not appear; measured against another copy, unresolved V genes explain less than half of the discrepancy, and the remainder lacks a known reason. D and trimming come from the DNA, and the V and J calls and clone size come from that table. The table for this sample lists a few hundred thousand clones; around 22% of them were counted only once. The ten largest clones capture 0.012% of the sample.

The sample consisted of naive CD4+ T cells from blood. Explained via the paper, the cell subset or site label denotes: true naive CD4+ T cells. This clonotype originated in a woman aged 25 to 39 with type 1 diabetes. The chain uses TRBV30 and TRBJ2-4, with TRBD2 matching 13 junction bases. The DNA reads as follows: TGTGCCTGGAGGACTAGCGGGAGGTACATTCAGTACTTC. Its amino acids are CAWRTSGRYIQYF.